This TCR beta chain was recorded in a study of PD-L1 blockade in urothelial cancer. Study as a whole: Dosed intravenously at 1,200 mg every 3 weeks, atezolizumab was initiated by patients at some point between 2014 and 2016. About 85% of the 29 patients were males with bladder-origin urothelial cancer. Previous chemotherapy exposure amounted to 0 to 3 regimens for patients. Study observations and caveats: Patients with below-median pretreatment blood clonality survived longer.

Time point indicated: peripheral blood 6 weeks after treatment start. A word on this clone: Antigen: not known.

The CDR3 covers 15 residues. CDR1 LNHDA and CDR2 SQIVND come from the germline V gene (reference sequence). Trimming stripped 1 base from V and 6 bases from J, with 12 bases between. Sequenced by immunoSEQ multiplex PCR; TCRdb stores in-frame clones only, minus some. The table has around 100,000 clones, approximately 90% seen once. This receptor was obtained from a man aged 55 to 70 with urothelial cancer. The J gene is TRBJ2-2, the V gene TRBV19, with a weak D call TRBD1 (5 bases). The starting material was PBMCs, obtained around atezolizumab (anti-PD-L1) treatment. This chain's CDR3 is CASSIGPGSPGELFF. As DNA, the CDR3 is TGTGCCAGTAGTATAGGTCCAGGGTCCCCCGGGGAGCTGTTTTTT.